The present T cell receptor beta chain was sequenced within a study of blood T cell repertoires in COVID-19. Assay: immunoSEQ multiplex PCR; the TCRdb copy retains only in-frame clones and omits some. Here the sample spans about 230,000 clones, 86% being singletons. This CDR3 has 19 residues. Trimming took off 4 bases at V and 4 bases at J, with 24 bases between the two ends. The germline CDR1 and CDR2 sequences are SGHNT and YYREEE (reference sequence). The sample was PBMCs or T cells enriched from blood (not recorded which). This TCR was sampled from a woman aged 45-59 years in a cohort exposed to, infected with or recovered from COVID-19 (not recorded which). The chain combines TRBV5-4 with TRBJ1-6; D perhaps matches TRBD1 (5 bases). For the CDR3, the DNA is TGTGCCAGCAGCCGCGATGGGTCAGGGCGTAGGGTTTATAATTCACCCCTCCACTTT. Its translation: CASSRDGSGRRVYNSPLHF. Combining the CDR3 with reference TRBV5-4 and TRBJ1-6 gives the whole variable domain ETGVTQSPTHLIKTRGQQVTLRCSSQSGHNTVSWYQQALGQGPQFIFQYYREEENGRGNFPPRFSGLQFPNYSSELNVNALELDDSALYLCASSRDGSGRRVYNSPLHFGNGTRLTVT.